This note documents a single TCR beta chain sequence. Its specificity is unknown. The CDR3 totals 15 residues. V gave up 4 bases and J gave up 7 bases; unmatched junction bases: 12. Germline assignment: CDR1 SGHRS and CDR2 YFSETQ. TCR beta sequencing was performed on blood CD8+ and CD4+ T cells. The sample is drawn from a study of CD8 T cells in Susac syndrome. Across the study: Patients with Susac syndrome were therapy-naive, taking corticosteroids, with some also receiving intravenous immunoglobulin, or taking intravenous immunoglobulin alone at the time their blood was drawn.

General study findings and limits: Within total CD8+ repertoires, 15 to 20 Susac-specific public clones were found, and within CD8+ TEMRA repertoires, five. Acknowledgment was made by the study that its TCR sequencing and HLA analysis involved a relatively small number of individuals.

Reverse transcription used roughly 0.45 to 1 ug RNA and random hexamers. TCRdb used MiXCR to reprocess the immunoSEQ multiplex PCR reads, holding one entry per CDR3 protein. The sample shows about 53,000 distinct CDR3 sequences, roughly 94% of them seen only once. The TCR sequence derives from a human donor with Susac syndrome. The material sequenced was CD8+ T cells from PBMCs. V usage is TRBV5-1 and J usage is TRBJ1-1, with 8 bases that match TRBD1. CDR3 bases: TGCGCCAGCAGCGCCCGACAGGGGACCCTCCATGAAGCTTTCTTT. Its protein is CASSARQGTLHEAFF.